The TCR beta chain described here comes from a study of Ad26.COV2.S vaccination and SARS-CoV-2 variants. Study summary: Intramuscular Ad26.COV2.S at 5x10^10 or 1x10^11 viral particles. Study-level points and caveats: Spike-specific responses of CD8+ and CD4+ T cells were reported to display substantial breadth after vaccination.

The treatment was: 19 received Ad26.COV2.S at low or high dose, single or two shots; about 5 received placebo; per-sample allocation not given. The investigators took samples on day 63 after the first vaccine or placebo injection. The administered vaccine (an Ad26 vector) expressed Wuhan-strain SARS-CoV-2 spike. A word on this clone: Its antigen remains unknown.

The method was immunoSEQ multiplex PCR; TCRdb's version includes in-frame clones alone and lacks a portion of them. The data show about 350,000 clones, roughly 84% seen once. Trimming left V 3 bases short and J 8 bases short, with 10 bases between. This CDR3 region has 13 residues. The rearrangement links TRBV12-3 or TRBV12-4 to TRBJ1-4, with D possibly matching TRBD1 (5 bases). The specimen was peripheral blood, collected in a trial of Ad26.COV2.S vaccine versus placebo. The sequence was collected from a person between 18 and 65 years old who received the Ad26.COV2.S COVID-19 vaccine or a placebo. DNA for the CDR3: TGTGCCAGCAGTTTTTCCGGGACCGAAAAACTGTTTTTT. Encoded protein: CASSFSGTEKLFF.